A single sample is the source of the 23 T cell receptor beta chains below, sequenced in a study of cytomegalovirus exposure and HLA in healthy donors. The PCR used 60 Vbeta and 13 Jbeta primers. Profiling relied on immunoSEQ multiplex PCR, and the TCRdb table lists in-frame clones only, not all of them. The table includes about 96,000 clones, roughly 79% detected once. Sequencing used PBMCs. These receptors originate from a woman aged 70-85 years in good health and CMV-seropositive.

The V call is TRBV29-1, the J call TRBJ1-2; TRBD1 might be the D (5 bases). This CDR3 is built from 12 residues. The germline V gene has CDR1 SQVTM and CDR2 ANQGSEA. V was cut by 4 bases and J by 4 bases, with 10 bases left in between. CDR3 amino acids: CSVVGGFYGYTF. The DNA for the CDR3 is TGCAGCGTTGTGGGGGGGTTCTATGGCTACACCTTC.

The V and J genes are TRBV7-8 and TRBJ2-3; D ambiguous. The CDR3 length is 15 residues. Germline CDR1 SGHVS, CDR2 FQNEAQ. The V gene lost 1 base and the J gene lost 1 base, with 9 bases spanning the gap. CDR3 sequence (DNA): TGTGCCAGCAGCTTAGGCGGCGGAGGCACAGATACGCAGTATTTT. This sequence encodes CASSLGGGGTDTQYF.

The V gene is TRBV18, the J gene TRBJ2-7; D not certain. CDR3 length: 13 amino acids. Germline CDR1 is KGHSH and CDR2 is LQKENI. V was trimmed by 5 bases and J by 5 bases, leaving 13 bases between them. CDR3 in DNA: TGTGCCAGCTCAACGTCGGTCATGCACGAGCAGTACTTC. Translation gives CASSTSVMHEQYF.

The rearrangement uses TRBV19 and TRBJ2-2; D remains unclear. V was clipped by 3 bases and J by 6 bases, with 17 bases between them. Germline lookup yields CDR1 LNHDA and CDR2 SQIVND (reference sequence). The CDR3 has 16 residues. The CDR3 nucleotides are TGTGCCAGTAGTATCAGTGTGTCAGTTAATCCCGGGGAGCTGTTTTTT. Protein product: CASSISVSVNPGELFF.

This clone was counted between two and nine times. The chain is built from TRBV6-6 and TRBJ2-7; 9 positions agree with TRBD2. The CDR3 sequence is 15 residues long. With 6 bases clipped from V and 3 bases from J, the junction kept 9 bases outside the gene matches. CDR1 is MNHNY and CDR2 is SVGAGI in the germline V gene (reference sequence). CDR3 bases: TGTGCCAGCAGGAGGCCTAGCGGGGCACACTACGAGCAGTACTTC. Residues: CASRRPSGAHYEQYF.

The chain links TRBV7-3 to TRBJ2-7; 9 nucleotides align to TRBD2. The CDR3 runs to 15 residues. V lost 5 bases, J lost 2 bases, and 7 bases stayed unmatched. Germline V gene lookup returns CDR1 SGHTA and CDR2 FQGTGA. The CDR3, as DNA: TGTGCCAGCAGCCTGACGCTAGCGGGACCCTACGAGCAGTACTTC. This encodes CASSLTLAGPYEQYF.

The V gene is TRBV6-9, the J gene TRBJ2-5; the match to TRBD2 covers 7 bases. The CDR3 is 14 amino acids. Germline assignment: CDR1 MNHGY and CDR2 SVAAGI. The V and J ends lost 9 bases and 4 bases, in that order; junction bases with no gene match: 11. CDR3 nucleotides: TGTGCCAGGGTGGACCAGCGGGACCTAGAGACCCAGTACTTC. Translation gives CARVDQRDLETQYF.

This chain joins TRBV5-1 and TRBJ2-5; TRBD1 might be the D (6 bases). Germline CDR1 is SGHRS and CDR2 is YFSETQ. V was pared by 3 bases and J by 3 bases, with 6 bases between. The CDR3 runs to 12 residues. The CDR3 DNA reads TGCGCCAGCAGCTGGACAGAAGAGACCCAGTACTTC. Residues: CASSWTEETQYF.

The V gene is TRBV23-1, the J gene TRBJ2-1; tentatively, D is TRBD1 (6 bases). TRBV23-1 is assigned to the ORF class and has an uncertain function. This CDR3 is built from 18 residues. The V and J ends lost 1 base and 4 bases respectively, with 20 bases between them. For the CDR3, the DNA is TGCGCCAGCAGTCAATGGGTAGGTCGCGGACAGTGGTACAATGAGCAGTTCTTC. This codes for CASSQWVGRGQWYNEQFF.

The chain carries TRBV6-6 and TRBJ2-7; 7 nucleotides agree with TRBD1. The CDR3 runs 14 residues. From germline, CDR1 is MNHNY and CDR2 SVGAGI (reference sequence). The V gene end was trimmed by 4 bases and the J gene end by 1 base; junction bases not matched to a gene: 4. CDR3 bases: TGTGCCAGCAGTTCCCAGGGACAGTCCTACGAGCAGTACTTC. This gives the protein CASSSQGQSYEQYF.

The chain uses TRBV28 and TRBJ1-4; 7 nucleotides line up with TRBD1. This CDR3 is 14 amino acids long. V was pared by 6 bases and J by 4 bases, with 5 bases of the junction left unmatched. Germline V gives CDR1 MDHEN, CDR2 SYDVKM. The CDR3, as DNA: TGTGCCAGCAGGCGACAGGGCGGTAATGAAAAACTGTTTTTT. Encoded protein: CASRRQGGNEKLFF.

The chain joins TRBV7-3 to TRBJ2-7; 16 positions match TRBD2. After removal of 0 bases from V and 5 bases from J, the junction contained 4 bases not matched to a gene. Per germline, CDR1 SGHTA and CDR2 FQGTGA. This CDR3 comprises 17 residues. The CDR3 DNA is TGTGCCAGCAGCTTAACGGGACTAGCGGGAGGGCAAGACGAGCAGTACTTC. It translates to CASSLTGLAGGQDEQYF.

CDR3 coding DNA: TGTGCCAGCAGTTACTCGAGCATCTCTGGGGCCAACGTCCTGACTTTC. Translating gives CASSYSSISGANVLTF. The V and J genes are TRBV6-6 and TRBJ2-6; D is unclear. Germline V lookup: CDR1 MNHNY, CDR2 SVGAGI (reference sequence). This CDR3 spans 16 amino acids. Trimming took off 0 bases at V and 0 bases at J, with 6 bases between the two ends.

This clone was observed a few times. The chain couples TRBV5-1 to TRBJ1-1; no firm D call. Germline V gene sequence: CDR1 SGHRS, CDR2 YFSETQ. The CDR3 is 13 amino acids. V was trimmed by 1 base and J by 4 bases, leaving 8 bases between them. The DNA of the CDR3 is TGCGCCAGCAGCTTGTATTCGGGCACTGAAGCTTTCTTT. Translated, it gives CASSLYSGTEAFF.

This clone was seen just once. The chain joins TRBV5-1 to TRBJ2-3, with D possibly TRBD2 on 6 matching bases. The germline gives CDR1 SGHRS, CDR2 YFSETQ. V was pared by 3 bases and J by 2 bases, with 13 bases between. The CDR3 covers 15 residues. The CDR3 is CASSSDYFYTDTQYF. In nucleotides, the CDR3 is TGCGCCAGCAGCTCGGACTATTTTTACACAGATACGCAGTATTTT.

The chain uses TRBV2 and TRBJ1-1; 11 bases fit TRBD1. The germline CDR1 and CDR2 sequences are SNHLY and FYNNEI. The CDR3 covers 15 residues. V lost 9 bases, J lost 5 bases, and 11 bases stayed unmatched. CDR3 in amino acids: CASRQDRGQVTEAFF. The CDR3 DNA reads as TGTGCCAGTCGCCAGGACAGGGGGCAGGTAACTGAAGCTTTCTTT.

CDR3 in amino acids: CASALGVGETQYF. For the CDR3, the DNA is TGTGCCAGCGCCCTAGGGGTGGGAGAGACCCAGTACTTC. This sequence joins TRBV6-5 and TRBJ2-5; a possible D gene is TRBD1 (5 bases). The CDR3 extends over 13 amino acids. Germline values: CDR1 MNHEY, CDR2 SVGAGI. V gave up 8 bases and J gave up 4 bases, with 14 bases separating them.

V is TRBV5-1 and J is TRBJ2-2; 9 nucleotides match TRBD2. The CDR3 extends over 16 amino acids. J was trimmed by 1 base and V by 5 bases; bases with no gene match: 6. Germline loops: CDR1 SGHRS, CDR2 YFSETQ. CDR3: CASSRQTSGNTGELFF. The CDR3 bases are TGCGCCAGCAGTCGACAGACTAGCGGGAACACCGGGGAGCTGTTTTTT.

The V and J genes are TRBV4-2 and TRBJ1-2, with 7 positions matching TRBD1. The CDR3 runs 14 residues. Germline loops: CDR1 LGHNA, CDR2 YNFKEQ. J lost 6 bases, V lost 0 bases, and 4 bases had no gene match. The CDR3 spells CASSQEWDSHGYTF. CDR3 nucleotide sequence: TGTGCCAGCAGCCAAGAGTGGGACAGCCATGGCTACACCTTC.

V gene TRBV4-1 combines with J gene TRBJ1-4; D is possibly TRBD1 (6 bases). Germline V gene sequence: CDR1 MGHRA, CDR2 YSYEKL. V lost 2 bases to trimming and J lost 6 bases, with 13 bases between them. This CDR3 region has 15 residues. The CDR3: CASSQSRGGYEKLFF. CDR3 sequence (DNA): TGCGCCAGCAGCCAATCCAGGGGAGGGTATGAAAAACTGTTTTTT.

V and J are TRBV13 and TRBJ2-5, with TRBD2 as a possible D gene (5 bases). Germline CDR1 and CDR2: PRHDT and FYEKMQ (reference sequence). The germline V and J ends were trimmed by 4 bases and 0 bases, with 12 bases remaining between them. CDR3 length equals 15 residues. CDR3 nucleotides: TGTGCCAGCAGCTCCCTCGGGGAGTACCAAGAGACCCAGTACTTC. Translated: CASSSLGEYQETQYF.

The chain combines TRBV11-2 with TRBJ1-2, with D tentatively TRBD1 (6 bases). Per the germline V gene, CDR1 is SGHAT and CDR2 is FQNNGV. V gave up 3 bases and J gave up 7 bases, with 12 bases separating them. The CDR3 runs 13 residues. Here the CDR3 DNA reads TGTGCCAGCAGCTTCGGGCAGGACAGTGGCTACACCTTC. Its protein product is CASSFGQDSGYTF.

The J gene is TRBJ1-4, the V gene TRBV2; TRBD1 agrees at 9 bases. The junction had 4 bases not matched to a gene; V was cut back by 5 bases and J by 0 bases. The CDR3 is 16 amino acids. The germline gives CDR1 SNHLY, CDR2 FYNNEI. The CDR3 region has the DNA TGTGCCAGCAGTCAGGGACAGGGTACAACTAATGAAAAACTGTTTTTT. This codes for CASSQGQGTTNEKLFF.